This T cell receptor (beta chain) was sequenced during a study of blood T cell repertoires in COVID-19. Study-wide context: T cells, B-cell-depleted T cells, or PBMCs provided the cDNA or gDNA that served as material.

This CDR3 has 14 residues. Losses at the gene ends were 8 bases for V and 2 bases for J; bases not matched to a gene: 7. Germline CDR1 SNHLY, CDR2 FYNNEI. Methods used by the authors: Amplified reference gene primers provided the basis for estimating nucleated cell counts. Libraries were prepared by immunoSEQ multiplex PCR; TCRdb keeps only in-frame clonotypes and omits some of them. The V and J calls and clone size come from that table; D and trimming were worked out from the DNA. The table lists some 190,000 clones, over 80% of them singletons. This chain uses TRBV2 with TRBJ2-3, with 7 bases that match TRBD1. This clonotype originated in a woman in her sixties with COVID-19, enrolled during active disease. Sequences were obtained from peripheral blood. The CDR3 reads CASDRDSHTDTQYF. DNA of the CDR3: TGTGCCAGCGATCGGGACAGCCACACAGATACGCAGTATTTT.